Each of the 15 T cell receptor beta chains below was sequenced from the same sample in a study of T cell repertoires in cytomegalovirus infection. Using its own MiXCR run on the reads, TCRdb lists one record per CDR3 protein. The repertoire includes some 200,000 distinct CDR3 sequences, about 40% of them detected once, and roughly three fifths sits in the top ten. These receptors are not linked to any known antigen. Specimen: CD8+ T cells from cultured PBMCs, collected from culture after CMV antigen stimulation. Source of these receptors: a human donor in good health (CMV status not recorded). Some clones in this sample may be carry-over from other donors' samples.

This chain joins TRBV28 and TRBJ2-7, with D possibly matching TRBD1 (8 bases). The CDR3 is 18 amino acids. V was cut by 4 bases and J by 3 bases, with 25 bases left in between. Germline V gives CDR1 MDHEN, CDR2 SYDVKM. The CDR3 reads CASSSDRAGASVLYEQYF. As DNA, the CDR3 is TGTGCCAGCAGTTCGGACAGGGCGGGAGCCTCAGTCCTCTACGAGCAGTACTTC.

The V call is TRBV7-9, the J call TRBJ1-2; 10 bases map to TRBD1. The length of the CDR3 is 14 residues. Germline CDR1 SEHNR, CDR2 FQNEAQ (reference sequence). With 6 bases clipped from V and 2 bases from J, the junction kept 3 bases outside the gene matches. Written as DNA, the CDR3 is TGTGCCAGCAGACCGGACAGGGGGAACTATGGCTACACCTTC. Residues: CASRPDRGNYGYTF.

On this clonotype: A read error may produce the germline difference seen at one junction end. This chain joins TRBV7-3 and TRBJ2-1, with D possibly TRBD1 on 5 matching bases. Germline V gene sequence: CDR1 SGHTA, CDR2 FQGTGA. CDR3 length: 13 amino acids. The CDR3 nucleotides are TGTGCCACCAGCCCGTGGGAAGGGGATGAGCAGTTCTTC. Amino acids: CATSPWEGDEQFF.

The chain employs TRBV24-1 and TRBJ2-1; the match to TRBD2 covers 14 bases. In germline, CDR1 is KGHDR, CDR2 SFDVKD. V trimming: 2 bases; J trimming: 2 bases; junction bases outside the gene matches: 7. This CDR3 contains 19 residues. Here the CDR3 reads CATSDYRTSGRPTYNEQFF. As DNA, the CDR3 is TGTGCCACCAGTGATTACAGGACTAGCGGGAGGCCCACCTACAATGAGCAGTTCTTC.

The rearrangement joins TRBV7-9 to TRBJ2-1; D gene uncertain. This CDR3 region has 16 residues. The V gene's germline CDR1 is SEHNR and CDR2 FQNEAQ (reference sequence). V shed 5 bases and J shed 0 bases, with 14 bases lying between them. In DNA, the CDR3 is TGTGCCAGCAGCCTCGTTCATTCGAGCTCCTACAATGAGCAGTTCTTC. Protein product: CASSLVHSSSYNEQFF.

The rearrangement joins TRBV7-3 to TRBJ1-1, with D possibly matching TRBD1 (6 bases). V lost 4 bases and J 1 base, leaving 13 bases between the germline ends. This CDR3 comprises 15 residues. Looked up from germline, CDR1 is SGHTA and CDR2 is FQGTGA. The CDR3 is CASSSMGGPNTEAFF. The CDR3 DNA reads TGTGCCAGCAGCTCAATGGGGGGGCCGAACACTGAAGCTTTCTTT.

V usage is TRBV27 and J usage is TRBJ2-7, with a tentative D call TRBD1 (6 bases). The CDR3 consists of 16 residues. V lost 6 bases and J lost 0, with 18 bases in between. The germline gives CDR1 MNHEY, CDR2 SMNVEV (reference sequence). The CDR3 region is CASSQTGTHPSYEQYF. The DNA of the CDR3 is TGTGCCAGCAGCCAAACCGGGACACATCCCTCCTACGAGCAGTACTTC.

The chain carries TRBV20-1 and TRBJ1-3; TRBD1 matches 8 bases. The CDR3 extends over 17 amino acids. After removal of 3 bases from V and 2 bases from J, the junction contained 12 bases not matched to a gene. The V gene's germline CDR1 is DFQATT and CDR2 SNEGSKA (reference sequence). This CDR3 reads CSASLGQGARAGNTIYF. CDR3 coding DNA: TGCAGTGCTAGCCTAGGCCAGGGGGCCAGAGCTGGAAACACCATATATTTT.

This rearrangement joins TRBV29-1 to TRBJ2-3; 8 bases agree with TRBD2. This CDR3 has 14 amino acids. Per germline, CDR1 SQVTM and CDR2 ANQGSEA. V trimming: 3 bases; J trimming: 3 bases; junction bases outside the gene matches: 5. In DNA, the CDR3 is TGCAGCGTTGACCCCGGGGGGGCGACAGATACGCAGTATTTT. This codes for CSVDPGGATDTQYF.

The gene calls are TRBV18 and TRBJ1-3; the match to TRBD1 covers 8 bases. The germline gives CDR1 KGHSH, CDR2 LQKENI. The CDR3 runs 17 residues. J lost 0 bases, V lost 2 bases, and 6 bases had no gene match. The CDR3 loop reads CASSPTTGVNSGNTIYF. The CDR3 nucleotides read TGTGCCAGCTCACCAACGACAGGGGTCAACTCTGGAAACACCATATATTTT.

The chain links TRBV4-1 to TRBJ1-3, with D possibly being TRBD1 (5 bases). V lost 1 base and J lost 7, with 8 bases in between. CDR3 size: 13 residues. Looked up from germline, CDR1 is MGHRA and CDR2 is YSYEKL. The CDR3 sequence: CASSQGQFNTIYF. The CDR3 nucleotides are TGCGCCAGCAGCCAAGGACAGTTCAACACCATATATTTT.

The V call is TRBV28, the J call TRBJ1-2; D unclear. CDR1 is MDHEN, CDR2 SYDVKM, per germline. This CDR3 region has 15 residues. Trimming cost V 3 bases and J 5 bases, with 16 bases left between them. CDR3 protein: CASSFGVPSIYGYTF. The CDR3 DNA reads as TGTGCCAGCAGTTTCGGGGTCCCTAGTATTTATGGCTACACCTTC.

V usage is TRBV6-5 and J usage is TRBJ1-1, with 12 bases fitting TRBD1. Germline values: CDR1 MNHEY, CDR2 SVGAGI. V was clipped by 6 bases and J by 5 bases; unmatched bases: 10. This CDR3 is 16 amino acids long. CDR3 nucleotides: TGTGCCAGCAGGTCGGGACAGGGGGCGCGAAAAACTGAAGCTTTCTTT. Encoded protein: CASRSGQGARKTEAFF.

The gene calls are TRBV6-5 and TRBJ2-5; TRBD1 might be the D (6 bases). This CDR3 comprises 15 residues. V lost 0 bases to trimming and J lost 2 bases, with 10 bases between them. In germline, CDR1 is MNHEY, CDR2 SVGAGI. CDR3 in DNA: TGTGCCAGCAGTTACTCGGACAGCCCACAAGAGACCCAGTACTTC. It is translated as CASSYSDSPQETQYF.

This clonotype was recorded a few times. The genes are TRBV12-3 or TRBV12-4 and TRBJ2-1; 12 bases fit TRBD2. The CDR3 spans 19 residues. Trimming cost V 3 bases and J 0 bases; bases outside gene matches: 9. The DNA of the CDR3 is TGTGCCAGCAGTTTTTCTAGCGGGAGGGCCAGGGGCTCCTACAATGAGCAGTTCTTC. This sequence encodes CASSFSSGRARGSYNEQFF.